These 20 T cell receptor beta chains came from one sample sequenced in a study of CD8+ T cells in alopecia areata. Documented treatment: oral pan-JAK inhibitor, 5-10 mg twice daily. RNA, once extracted, was reverse transcribed into cDNA for use as the sequencing template. Profiled with immunoSEQ multiplex PCR; TCRdb holds only in-frame clones, not every one. This sample has some 190,000 clones, with 51% found just once. Sequenced material: CD8+ T cells sorted from blood, taken at approximately week 51, from a patient treated with tofacitinib. The source of these receptors is a human donor with alopecia areata.

The chain carries TRBV30 and TRBJ2-7; no reliable D call. Between the trimmed V and J ends, which lost 0 bases and 0 bases, there was a span of 12 bases. This CDR3 has 15 amino acids. Germline V gives CDR1 GTSNPN, CDR2 SVGIG (reference sequence). The CDR3 spells CAWSVGAFSSYEQYF. CDR3 bases: TGTGCCTGGAGTGTAGGTGCCTTCAGCTCCTACGAGCAGTACTTC.

The chain links TRBV7-9 to TRBJ2-2, with TRBD2 as a possible D gene (5 bases). Germline V gene data show CDR1 as SEHNR and CDR2 as FQNEAQ (reference sequence). The CDR3 totals 15 residues. V shed 4 bases and J shed 1 base, with 10 bases lying between them. The CDR3 region has the DNA TGTGCCAGCAGCTCAGTTCGGGGGAACACCGGGGAGCTGTTTTTT. Amino acid sequence: CASSSVRGNTGELFF.

The chain carries TRBV7-2 and TRBJ1-5; unclear D gene. CDR1 and CDR2 (germline): SGHTA, FQGNSA. The CDR3 has 15 amino acids. Trimming left V 2 bases short and J 1 base short, with 9 bases between. The DNA for the CDR3 is TGTGCCAGCAGCTTATCCCCAGCAAGCAATCAGCCCCAGCATTTT. Its protein is CASSLSPASNQPQHF.

This clone was observed a few times. The V and J genes are TRBV27 and TRBJ2-7, with D possibly being TRBD1 (6 bases). Trimming pared 3 bases from V and 5 bases from J, leaving 11 bases between. The germline V gene has CDR1 MNHEY and CDR2 SMNVEV (reference sequence). CDR3 length: 13 amino acids. The CDR3 reads CASSLIRGDEQYF. DNA for the CDR3: TGTGCCAGCAGTTTGATCAGGGGTGACGAGCAGTACTTC.

V usage is TRBV30 and J usage is TRBJ1-1; possible D gene TRBD1, 5 bases. CDR1 and CDR2 (germline): GTSNPN, SVGIG (reference sequence). V lost 0 bases, J lost 5 bases, and 19 bases lay in between. The CDR3 is 16 amino acids. CDR3 sequence (DNA): TGTGCCTGGAGTGTAGAGGGGCGCACATTAGGAACTGAAGCTTTCTTT. Amino acids: CAWSVEGRTLGTEAFF.

This clone occurred a few times. V usage is TRBV6-6 and J usage is TRBJ2-7; no clear D. Looked up from germline, CDR1 is MNHNY and CDR2 is SVGAGI (reference sequence). Trimming left V 0 bases short and J 3 bases short, with 12 bases between. The CDR3 runs 15 residues. The CDR3 DNA reads TGTGCCAGCAGTTACTCGGTCTACAGCAGCTACGAGCAGTACTTC. It codes for CASSYSVYSSYEQYF.

CDR3 DNA sequence: TGCGCCAGCAGCCAAGAGGTAGGGGAGCAGTACTTC. It translates to CASSQEVGEQYF. The J gene is TRBJ2-7, the V gene TRBV4-1, with D unclear. V dropped 0 bases and J dropped 7 bases, with 7 bases sitting between them. Germline loops: CDR1 MGHRA, CDR2 YSYEKL. The CDR3 has 12 amino acids.

In this sample, this clone turned up once. CDR3 DNA sequence: TGTGCCAGCAATACGGCGGAAGATACGCAGTATTTT. As protein: CASNTAEDTQYF. This chain joins TRBV6-5 and TRBJ2-3; D gene ambiguous. CDR3 size: 12 residues. Trimming took 7 bases from V and 5 from J, leaving 10 bases between them. The germline CDR1 and CDR2 sequences are MNHEY and SVGAGI.

The J gene is TRBJ1-3, the V gene TRBV7-3; D unresolved. Trimming left V 3 bases short and J 0 bases short, with 6 bases between. Per the germline V gene, CDR1 is SGHTA and CDR2 is FQGTGA. CDR3 length: 14 residues. The CDR3 spells CASSFSSSGNTIYF. The CDR3 DNA reads as TGTGCCAGCAGCTTCAGCAGCTCTGGAAACACCATATATTTT.

The V and J genes are TRBV5-6 and TRBJ2-7, with TRBD2 identical over 8 bases. The CDR3 is 19 amino acids. V was pared by 1 base and J by 0 bases, with 15 bases of the junction left unmatched. In germline, CDR1 is SGHDT, CDR2 YYEEEE. CDR3 coding DNA: TGTGCCAGCAGCTTGTCCGAGCGGGGGTTCGAAGACTTCTCCTACGAGCAGTACTTC. Translation: CASSLSERGFEDFSYEQYF.

The sample holds a few counts of this clone. V and J are TRBV5-5 and TRBJ2-7; tentative D call: TRBD2 (5 bases). Per germline, CDR1 SGHKS and CDR2 YYEKEE (reference sequence). The CDR3 has 13 residues. V dropped 6 bases and J dropped 7 bases, with 17 bases sitting between them. The DNA of the CDR3 is TGTGCCAGCACAACGGTGGTAGGGAGAGAGCAGTACTTC. Protein: CASTTVVGREQYF. Together with reference TRBV5-5 and TRBJ2-7, the CDR3 gives the full variable domain: DAGVTQSPTHLIKTRGQQVTLRCSPISGHKSVSWYQQVLGQGPQFIFQYYEKEERGRGNFPDRFSARQFPNYSSELNVNALLLGDSALYLCASTTVVGREQYFGPGTRLTVT.

Worth noting for this clone: The same CDR3 is also encoded by other DNA sequences in this sample. This chain uses TRBV5-6 with TRBJ2-7; TRBD1 matches 10 bases. V trimming: 3 bases; J trimming: 3 bases; junction bases outside the gene matches: 0. Germline assignment: CDR1 SGHDT and CDR2 YYEEEE. CDR3 length: 13 residues. As DNA, the CDR3 is TGTGCCAGCAGCTGGGACAGGGGCTACGAGCAGTACTTC. Protein: CASSWDRGYEQYF.

The chain carries TRBV6-5 and TRBJ2-7, with 8 bases that match TRBD1. V gave up 4 bases and J gave up 5 bases; unmatched junction bases: 1. CDR1 is MNHEY and CDR2 is SVGAGI in the germline V gene. The CDR3 spans 12 residues. The chain's CDR3 is CASSSDRDEQYF. The CDR3 coding sequence is TGTGCCAGCAGTTCGGACAGGGACGAGCAGTACTTC.

The chain has TRBV5-4 and TRBJ2-3; D is tentatively TRBD1 or TRBD2 (6 bases each). V lost 0 bases to trimming and J lost 1 base, with 12 bases between them. CDR3 size: 16 residues. Germline V CDR1 and CDR2: SGHNT, YYREEE (reference sequence). CDR3: CASSLVGGSRTDTQYF. CDR3 DNA: TGTGCCAGCAGCTTGGTAGGGGGGTCTCGCACAGATACGCAGTATTTT.

This clone turned up a few times. The chain carries TRBV29-1 and TRBJ2-7; D call uncertain. The CDR3 consists of 12 residues. Trimming left V 2 bases short and J 6 bases short, with 11 bases between. The V gene's germline CDR1 is SQVTM and CDR2 ANQGSEA. The CDR3 coding sequence is TGCAGCGTTGAAAGTGGGCACGGCGAGCAGTACTTC. Translating it yields CSVESGHGEQYF.

The rearrangement joins TRBV7-8 to TRBJ1-1, with a tentative D call TRBD1 (5 bases). Per the germline V gene, CDR1 is SGHVS and CDR2 is FQNEAQ. The CDR3 is 16 residues long. V was trimmed by 2 bases and J by 3 bases, leaving 16 bases between them. The CDR3 DNA reads TGTGCCAGCAGCTTACCCACGGGGCGGGAAGACACTGAAGCTTTCTTT. This codes for CASSLPTGREDTEAFF.

Points on this clone: Other DNA sequences of this sample code for an identical CDR3. This chain uses TRBV29-1 with TRBJ2-2, with D perhaps being TRBD1 or TRBD2 (5 bases each). The V gene lost 3 bases and the J gene lost 5 bases, with 7 bases spanning the gap. The CDR3 loop spans 12 amino acids. Germline CDR1 SQVTM, CDR2 ANQGSEA. The CDR3 protein is CSVEGETGELFF. The DNA for the CDR3 is TGCAGCGTTGAGGGGGAAACCGGGGAGCTGTTTTTT.

This clone showed up just a few times. The chain has TRBV2 and TRBJ2-1; D gene unclear. The CDR3 length is 12 residues. CDR1 SNHLY and CDR2 FYNNEI come from the germline V gene. Trimming cost V 7 bases and J 1 base, with 5 bases left between them. This CDR3 reads CASKESYNEQFF. In DNA, the CDR3 is TGTGCCAGCAAGGAATCCTACAATGAGCAGTTCTTC.

The rearrangement links TRBV5-1 to TRBJ2-5; 11 bases agree with TRBD1. V shed 4 bases and J 1 base; nucleotides not matched to a gene: 3. The germline gives CDR1 SGHRS, CDR2 YFSETQ. The CDR3 spans 15 residues. The CDR3 region has the DNA TGCGCCAGCAGCCAGGGGACAGGGGGCCAAGAGACCCAGTACTTC. Encoded protein: CASSQGTGGQETQYF.

This clone occurred a few times. The chain uses TRBV4-3 and TRBJ2-5, with TRBD2 matching 9 bases. The V gene's germline CDR1 is LGHNA and CDR2 YSLEER. The CDR3 length is 16 residues. Losses at the gene ends were 3 bases for V and 5 bases for J; bases not matched to a gene: 10. In DNA, the CDR3 is TGCGCCAGCAGCCATTTGCGGGGGGGCCTGGGTGAGACCCAGTACTTC. Translation gives CASSHLRGGLGETQYF.